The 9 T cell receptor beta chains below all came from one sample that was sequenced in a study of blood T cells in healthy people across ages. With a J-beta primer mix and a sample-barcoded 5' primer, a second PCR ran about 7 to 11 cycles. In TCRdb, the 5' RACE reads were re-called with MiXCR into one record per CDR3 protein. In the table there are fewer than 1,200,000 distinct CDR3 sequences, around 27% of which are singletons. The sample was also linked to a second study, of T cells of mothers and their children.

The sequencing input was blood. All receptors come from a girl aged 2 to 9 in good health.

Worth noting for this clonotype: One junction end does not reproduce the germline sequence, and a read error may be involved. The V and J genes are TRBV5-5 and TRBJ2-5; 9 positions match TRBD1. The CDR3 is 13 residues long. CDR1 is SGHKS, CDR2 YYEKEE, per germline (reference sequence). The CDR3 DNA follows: TGTGCCAGCAGCTCAAGGACAGGGGAGACCCGGTACTTC. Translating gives CASSSRTGETRYF.

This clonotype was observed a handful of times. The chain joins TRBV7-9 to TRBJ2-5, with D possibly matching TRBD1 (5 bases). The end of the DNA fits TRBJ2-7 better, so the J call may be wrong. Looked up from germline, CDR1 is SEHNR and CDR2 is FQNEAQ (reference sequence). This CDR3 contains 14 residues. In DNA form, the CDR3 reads TGTGCCAGCAGCCCCTCCACAGGTCTTTACGAGCAGTACTTC. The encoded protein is CASSPSTGLYEQYF.

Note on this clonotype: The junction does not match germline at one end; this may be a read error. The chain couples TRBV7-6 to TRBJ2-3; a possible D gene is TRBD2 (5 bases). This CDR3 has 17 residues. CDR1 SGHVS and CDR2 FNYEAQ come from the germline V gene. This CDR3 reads CAGSLSGGPPRRDTQYF. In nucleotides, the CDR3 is TGTGCCGGCAGCTTAAGCGGCGGGCCCCCGAGGCGAGATACGCAGTATTTT.

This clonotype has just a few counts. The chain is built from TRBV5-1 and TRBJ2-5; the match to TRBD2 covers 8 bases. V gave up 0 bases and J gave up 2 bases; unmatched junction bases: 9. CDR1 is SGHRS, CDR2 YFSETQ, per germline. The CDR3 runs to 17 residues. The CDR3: CASSLAFGGGPQETQYF. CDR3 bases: TGCGCCAGCAGCTTGGCCTTTGGCGGGGGGCCACAAGAGACCCAGTACTTC.

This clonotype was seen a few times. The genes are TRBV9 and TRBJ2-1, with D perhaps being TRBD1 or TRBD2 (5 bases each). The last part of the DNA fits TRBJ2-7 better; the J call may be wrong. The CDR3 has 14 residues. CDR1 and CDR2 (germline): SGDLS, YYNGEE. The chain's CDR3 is CASSVGGRSDEQYF. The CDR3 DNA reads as TGTGCCAGCAGCGTAGGGGGGAGAAGCGACGAGCAGTACTTC.

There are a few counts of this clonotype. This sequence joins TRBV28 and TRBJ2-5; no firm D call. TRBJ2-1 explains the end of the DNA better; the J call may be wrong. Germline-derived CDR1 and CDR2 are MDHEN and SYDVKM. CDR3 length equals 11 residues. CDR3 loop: CASSLNMWQFF. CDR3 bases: TGTGCCAGCAGTTTAAACATGTGGCAGTTCTTC.

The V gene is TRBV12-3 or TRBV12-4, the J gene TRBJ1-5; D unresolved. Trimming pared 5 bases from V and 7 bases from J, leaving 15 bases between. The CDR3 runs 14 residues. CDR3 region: CASSPGPPPQPQHF. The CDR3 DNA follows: TGTGCCAGCAGTCCCGGTCCCCCGCCCCAGCCCCAGCATTTT.

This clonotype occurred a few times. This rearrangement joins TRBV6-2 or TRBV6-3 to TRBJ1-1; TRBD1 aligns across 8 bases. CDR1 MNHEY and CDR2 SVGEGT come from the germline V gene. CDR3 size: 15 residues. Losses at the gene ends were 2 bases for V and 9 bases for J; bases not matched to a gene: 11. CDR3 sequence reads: CASSYKSGQGIQAFF. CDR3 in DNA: TGTGCCAGCAGTTACAAATCCGGACAGGGCATACAAGCTTTCTTT.

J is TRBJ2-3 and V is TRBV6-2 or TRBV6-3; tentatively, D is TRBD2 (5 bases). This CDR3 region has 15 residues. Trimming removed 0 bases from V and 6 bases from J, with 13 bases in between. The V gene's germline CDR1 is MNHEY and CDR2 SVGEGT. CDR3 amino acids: CASSYSWELRDTQYF. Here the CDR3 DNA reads TGTGCCAGCAGTTACTCTTGGGAGTTACGGGATACGCAGTATTTT.